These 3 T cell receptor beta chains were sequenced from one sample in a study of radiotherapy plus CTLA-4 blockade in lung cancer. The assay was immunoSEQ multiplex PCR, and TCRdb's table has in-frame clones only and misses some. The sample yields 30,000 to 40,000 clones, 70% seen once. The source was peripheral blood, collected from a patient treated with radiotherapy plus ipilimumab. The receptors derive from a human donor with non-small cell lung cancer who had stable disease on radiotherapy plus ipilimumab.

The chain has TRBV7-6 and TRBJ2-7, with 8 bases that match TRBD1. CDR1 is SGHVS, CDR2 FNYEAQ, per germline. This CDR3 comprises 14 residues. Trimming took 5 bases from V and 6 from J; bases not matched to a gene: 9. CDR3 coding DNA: TGTGCCAGCAGCCAGGGGACAGGCAGGGCCGAGCAGTACTTC. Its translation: CASSQGTGRAEQYF.

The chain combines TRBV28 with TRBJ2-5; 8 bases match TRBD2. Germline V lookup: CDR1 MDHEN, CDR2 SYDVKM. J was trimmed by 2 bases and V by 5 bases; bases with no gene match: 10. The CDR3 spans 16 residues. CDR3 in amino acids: CASSLQAGVTQETQYF. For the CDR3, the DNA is TGTGCCAGCAGTCTTCAAGCGGGAGTAACACAAGAGACCCAGTACTTC.

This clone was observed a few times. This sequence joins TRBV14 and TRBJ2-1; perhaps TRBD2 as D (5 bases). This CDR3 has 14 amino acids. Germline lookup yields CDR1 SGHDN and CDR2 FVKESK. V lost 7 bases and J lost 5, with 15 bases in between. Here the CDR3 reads CASNPIDGDNEQFF. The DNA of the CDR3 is TGTGCCAGCAACCCAATTGACGGGGACAATGAGCAGTTCTTC.